This entry lists 32 T cell receptor beta chains sequenced from one sample in a study of vaccination and CD4 T cells after COVID-19. Described treatment: roughly 10-day PBMC culture with coronavirus spike peptide pools or control peptides (ViraFEST assay). Researchers used the Oncomine TCR Beta short-read assay to sequence DNA from cultured CD4+ T cells. TCRdb processed the PCR reads anew with MiXCR; each CDR3 protein has one entry. Of 16,000 or so distinct CDR3 sequences listed, 53% were seen once; the top ten hold about 7%. No antigen has been identified for these receptors. This sample comprised CD4+ T cells from blood, cultured in vitro, obtained before SARS-CoV-2 vaccination. The receptors stem from a human donor who had recovered from COVID-19.

The sample holds a few counts of this clonotype. The chain uses TRBV6-1 and TRBJ1-5, with D unresolved. The germline V gene has CDR1 MNHNS and CDR2 SASEGT. This CDR3 region has 14 residues. The germline V and J ends were trimmed by 2 bases and 3 bases, with 8 bases remaining between them. The CDR3 bases are TGTGCCAGCAGTGAACCCATGAACAATCAGCCCCAGCATTTT. Translated, it gives CASSEPMNNQPQHF.

The chain joins TRBV6-1 to TRBJ2-3; maybe TRBD1 (6 bases). The CDR3 spans 11 residues. Trimming stripped 5 bases from V and 6 bases from J, with 6 bases between. Germline CDR1 is MNHNS and CDR2 is SASEGT. This chain's CDR3 is CASSRGDTQYF. CDR3 nucleotide sequence: TGTGCCAGCAGTAGGGGGGATACGCAGTATTTT.

This chain connects TRBV28 to TRBJ1-2, with D tentatively TRBD1 (5 bases). V lost 6 bases to trimming and J lost 5 bases, with 13 bases between them. The CDR3 has 13 amino acids. Germline loops: CDR1 MDHEN, CDR2 SYDVKM. In nucleotides, the CDR3 is TGTGCCAGCAGAACAGGTGGGGGATATGGCTACACCTTC. Translation: CASRTGGGYGYTF.

V gene TRBV6-2 or TRBV6-3 combines with J gene TRBJ2-6, with D possibly matching TRBD2 (6 bases). V was shortened by 5 bases and J by 1 base, with 9 bases between the two germline ends. Looked up from germline, CDR1 is MNHEY and CDR2 is SVGEGT. CDR3 size: 15 residues. The CDR3 bases are TGTGCCAGCAGTCCCCGGGGGTCTGGGGCCAACGTCCTGACTTTC. Translating it yields CASSPRGSGANVLTF.

The chain joins TRBV7-2 to TRBJ2-2; D not certain. Trimming pared 4 bases from V and 4 bases from J, leaving 10 bases between. The CDR3 covers 14 residues. Germline values: CDR1 SGHTA, CDR2 FQGNSA. As DNA, the CDR3 is TGTGCCAGCAGCTCCACACCGACCACCGGGGAGCTGTTTTTT. Translating it yields CASSSTPTTGELFF.

V is TRBV28 and J is TRBJ2-7; the D is unclear. The germline gives CDR1 MDHEN, CDR2 SYDVKM. This CDR3 region has 15 residues. The V and J ends lost 4 bases and 3 bases respectively, with 16 bases between them. CDR3 sequence (DNA): TGTGCCAGCAGTTGGGTGCAGAGCCTAAGCTACGAGCAGTACTTC. This encodes CASSWVQSLSYEQYF.

J is TRBJ2-3 and V is TRBV7-9; 10 nucleotides agree with TRBD1. The V gene end was trimmed by 5 bases and the J gene end by 2 bases; junction bases not matched to a gene: 4. The CDR3 is 15 residues long. Per the germline V gene, CDR1 is SEHNR and CDR2 is FQNEAQ (reference sequence). CDR3 amino acids: CASSHGTGDTDTQYF. The CDR3 DNA reads as TGTGCCAGCAGCCATGGGACAGGGGACACAGATACGCAGTATTTT.

The chain uses TRBV2 and TRBJ1-1; D is unclear. There are 12 residues in the CDR3. Between the trimmed V and J ends, which lost 7 bases and 7 bases, there was a span of 13 bases. Germline CDR1 is SNHLY and CDR2 is FYNNEI. CDR3 sequence: CASTLITSEAFF. The CDR3 DNA follows: TGTGCCAGCACCCTAATTACTAGTGAAGCTTTCTTT.

The chain links TRBV27 to TRBJ1-6; D unclear. CDR3 length equals 13 residues. Germline V gives CDR1 MNHEY, CDR2 SMNVEV (reference sequence). The ends were cut back, 8 bases at V and 5 bases at J, with 10 bases in the middle. The DNA for the CDR3 is TGTGCCAGCCGGACGTTTAATAATTCACCCCTCCACTTT. Its translation: CASRTFNNSPLHF.

The gene calls are TRBV2 and TRBJ1-6; the D gene is possibly TRBD1 (6 bases). The CDR3 sequence is 13 residues long. The V end lost 5 bases, the J end lost 10 bases, and 12 bases lay between the germline ends. The germline CDR1 and CDR2 sequences are SNHLY and FYNNEI. The CDR3 coding sequence is TGTGCCAGCAGTACCACAGGGAACTCACCCCTCCACTTT. It encodes CASSTTGNSPLHF.

The chain links TRBV2 to TRBJ1-5; possibly TRBD1 for D (5 bases). The ends were cut back, 4 bases at V and 4 bases at J, with 11 bases in the middle. Germline assignment: CDR1 SNHLY and CDR2 FYNNEI. CDR3 size: 14 residues. CDR3 protein: CASSGRQGNQPQHF. The CDR3 region has the DNA TGTGCCAGCAGTGGGCGGCAGGGAAATCAGCCCCAGCATTTT. The variable domain in full, with the rest retrieved from reference TRBV2 and TRBJ1-5, is EPEVTQTPSHQVTQMGQEVILRCVPISNHLYFYWYRQILGQKVEFLVSFYNNEISEKSEIFDDQFSVERPDGSNFTLKIRSTKLEDSAMYFCASSGRQGNQPQHFGDGTRLSIL.

The chain is built from TRBV6-1 and TRBJ1-1, with no clear D. Trimming took off 2 bases at V and 6 bases at J, with 13 bases between the two ends. Germline loops: CDR1 MNHNS, CDR2 SASEGT. This CDR3 has 14 amino acids. CDR3 amino acids: CASSESGLRPEAFF. The CDR3 DNA follows: TGTGCCAGCAGTGAATCGGGGTTAAGACCTGAAGCTTTCTTT.

The rearrangement uses TRBV2 and TRBJ2-1; TRBD2 aligns across 7 bases. The CDR3 is 19 amino acids. Germline trimming cut 3 bases from V and 8 bases from J; bases unmatched to any gene: 22. The V gene's germline CDR1 is SNHLY and CDR2 FYNNEI. Here the CDR3 reads CASSDPPRGTNILAYEQFF. CDR3 bases: TGTGCCAGCAGTGACCCTCCGAGAGGGACTAATATTCTGGCTTATGAGCAGTTCTTC.

The chain has TRBV19 and TRBJ1-5; tentative D call: TRBD1 (6 bases). The length of the CDR3 is 15 residues. V lost 4 bases, J lost 3 bases, and 13 bases lay in between. Per germline, CDR1 LNHDA and CDR2 SQIVND (reference sequence). The CDR3 loop is CASSKGQSYNQPQHF. DNA of the CDR3: TGTGCCAGTAGTAAGGGACAAAGTTACAATCAGCCCCAGCATTTT. The full variable domain, in which reference TRBV19 and TRBJ1-5 provide the parts outside the CDR3, is DGGITQSPKYLFRKEGQNVTLSCEQNLNHDAMYWYRQDPGQGLRLIYYSQIVNDFQKGDIAEGYSVSREKKESFPLTVTSAQKNPTAFYLCASSKGQSYNQPQHFGDGTRLSIL.

The chain carries TRBV6-5 and TRBJ1-1; the D is unclear. This CDR3 is built from 13 residues. Germline V gene sequence: CDR1 MNHEY, CDR2 SVGAGI. Trimming took 0 bases from V and 1 from J, leaving 3 bases between them. The CDR3 sequence is CASSYSRNTEAFF. The CDR3 DNA reads TGTGCCAGCAGTTACTCAAGGAACACTGAAGCTTTCTTT.

The chain has TRBV2 and TRBJ2-1; D assignment may be TRBD1 or TRBD2 (5 bases each). The CDR3 contains 16 residues. The germline V gene has CDR1 SNHLY and CDR2 FYNNEI. The V gene lost 5 bases and the J gene lost 6 bases, with 20 bases spanning the gap. CDR3: CASSNRDPGRGNEQFF. CDR3 in DNA: TGTGCCAGCAGTAACCGGGACCCAGGAAGGGGCAATGAGCAGTTCTTC.

The V and J genes are TRBV6-2 or TRBV6-3 and TRBJ2-3; 9 bases align to TRBD2. Germline V gene lookup returns CDR1 MNHEY and CDR2 SVGEGT. This CDR3 is built from 16 residues. The V and J ends lost 2 bases and 2 bases, in that order; junction bases with no gene match: 5. CDR3 bases: TGTGCCAGCAGTTACACTGCGGGGGGGGTCACAGATACGCAGTATTTT. This codes for CASSYTAGGVTDTQYF.

The chain has TRBV7-2 and TRBJ2-3; either TRBD1 or TRBD2 may supply D (6 bases each). V was cut by 2 bases and J by 8 bases, with 20 bases left in between. CDR1 SGHTA and CDR2 FQGNSA come from the germline V gene. The CDR3 runs to 16 residues. The CDR3 region has the DNA TGTGCCAGCAGCTTAAACTCATGGGGGGCCGGGGGTACGCAGTATTTT. It codes for CASSLNSWGAGGTQYF.

The chain recombines TRBV6-5 with TRBJ2-3; 9 nucleotides agree with TRBD2. There are 15 residues in the CDR3. J gave up 5 bases and V 0 bases, and 3 bases lay outside the gene matches. The germline CDR1 and CDR2 sequences are MNHEY and SVGAGI. The CDR3 DNA sequence: TGTGCCAGCAGTTACTCAGGACTAGCGATAGATACGCAGTATTTT. Translated, it gives CASSYSGLAIDTQYF.

The gene calls are TRBV29-1 and TRBJ1-1; D unclear. The CDR3 totals 12 residues. Trimming cost V 5 bases and J 6 bases, with 13 bases left between them. Germline assignment: CDR1 SQVTM and CDR2 ANQGSEA. CDR3 DNA sequence: TGCAGCGTTTCGGTGGGCTTGGCTGAAGCTTTCTTT. It codes for CSVSVGLAEAFF.

The chain employs TRBV2 and TRBJ2-2; TRBD2 is a possible D gene (6 bases). Germline V lookup: CDR1 SNHLY, CDR2 FYNNEI. The V end lost 6 bases, the J end lost 4 bases, and 12 bases lay between the germline ends. The CDR3 has 14 residues. The DNA for the CDR3 is TGTGCCAGCAGCCGGGACGGGGGCACCGGGGAGCTGTTTTTT. It specifies CASSRDGGTGELFF.

This clonotype was seen just once. The chain links TRBV7-6 to TRBJ2-5, with 13 bases that match TRBD2. Germline loops: CDR1 SGHVS, CDR2 FNYEAQ. This CDR3 is built from 18 residues. Unmatched junction bases numbered 8, after V lost 2 bases and J lost 2 bases. CDR3 region: CASSLIRTSGRGQETQYF. The CDR3 nucleotides read TGTGCCAGCAGCTTAATTAGGACTAGCGGGAGAGGTCAAGAGACCCAGTACTTC.

The chain is built from TRBV11-3 and TRBJ1-6; the D gene is possibly TRBD1 (5 bases). The V gene lost 5 bases and the J gene lost 8 bases, with 19 bases spanning the gap. The CDR3 sequence is 16 residues long. In germline, CDR1 is SGHNT, CDR2 YENEEA. The CDR3 region is CASSPRAEGKDSPLHF. CDR3 DNA: TGTGCCAGCAGCCCTCGAGCGGAGGGGAAAGATTCACCCCTCCACTTT.

The chain links TRBV7-2 to TRBJ2-5; 7 nucleotides agree with TRBD2. Germline V gene lookup returns CDR1 SGHTA and CDR2 FQGNSA. The ends lost 5 bases at V and 1 base at J; junction bases unmatched: 7. The CDR3 has 15 amino acids. The CDR3 region is CASSLGAGVQETQYF. DNA of the CDR3: TGTGCCAGCAGCCTAGGGGCGGGGGTCCAAGAGACCCAGTACTTC.

The V and J genes are TRBV10-3 and TRBJ2-5; D remains unclear. This CDR3 is built from 13 residues. Germline V lookup: CDR1 ENHRY, CDR2 SYGVKD. Between the trimmed V and J ends, which lost 4 bases and 4 bases, there was a span of 10 bases. CDR3 protein: CAISGQHGETQYF. The CDR3 DNA reads as TGTGCCATCAGTGGGCAGCATGGAGAGACCCAGTACTTC.

Only one count was recorded for this clonotype. The chain has TRBV7-8 and TRBJ2-1; D not resolved. The germline V and J ends were trimmed by 5 bases and 0 bases, with 14 bases remaining between them. CDR1 and CDR2 (germline): SGHVS, FQNEAQ. The CDR3 is made up of 16 amino acids. CDR3 residues: CASSEGPFSSYNEQFF. CDR3 nucleotide sequence: TGTGCCAGCAGCGAAGGACCGTTTTCCTCCTACAATGAGCAGTTCTTC. Complete variable domain (other parts from reference TRBV7-8 and TRBJ2-1): GAGVSQSPRYKVAKRGQDVALRCDPISGHVSLFWYQQALGQGPEFLTYFQNEAQLDKSGLPSDRFFAERPEGSVSTLKIQRTQQEDSAVYLCASSEGPFSSYNEQFFGPGTRLTVL.

In its sample, this clonotype was seen a few times. CDR3 sequence reads: CAIRRDGFQETQYF. In nucleotides, the CDR3 is TGTGCCATCAGACGGGACGGCTTCCAAGAGACCCAGTACTTC. V gene TRBV10-3 combines with J gene TRBJ2-5; possibly TRBD1 or TRBD2 for D (5 bases each). Trimming cost V 6 bases and J 1 base, with 12 bases left between them. Germline CDR1 reads ENHRY; CDR2 reads SYGVKD. The CDR3 runs to 14 residues.

This clonotype was counted only a few times. The CDR3: CASSYSGGLRQPQHF. CDR3 DNA: TGTGCCAGCAGTTACTCAGGGGGGCTACGACAGCCCCAGCATTTT. This sequence joins TRBV6-5 and TRBJ1-5; a possible D gene is TRBD1 (6 bases). Germline assignment: CDR1 MNHEY and CDR2 SVGAGI. The V gene lost 0 bases and the J gene lost 7 bases, with 13 bases spanning the gap. This CDR3 has 15 amino acids.

This clonotype occurred a few times. The chain links TRBV20-1 to TRBJ1-3; D is perhaps TRBD1 (5 bases). CDR1 DFQATT and CDR2 SNEGSKA come from the germline V gene (reference sequence). The CDR3 contains 16 residues. The V end was cut by 2 bases, the J end by 0 bases, with 14 bases between. Here the CDR3 DNA reads TGCAGTGCTAGACCGGTCAGGGCGAGCTCTGGAAACACCATATATTTT. Translated, it gives CSARPVRASSGNTIYF.

The chain recombines TRBV7-6 with TRBJ2-7; 10 bases are shared with TRBD1. The CDR3 contains 16 residues. Losses at the gene ends were 5 bases for V and 2 bases for J; bases not matched to a gene: 9. CDR1 SGHVS and CDR2 FNYEAQ come from the germline V gene. The CDR3: CASSTKDRGSPYEQYF. As DNA, the CDR3 is TGTGCCAGCAGCACAAAGGACAGGGGGAGTCCCTACGAGCAGTACTTC.

The chain has TRBV7-2 and TRBJ1-2; the match to TRBD1 covers 9 bases. V lost 6 bases to trimming and J lost 3 bases; unmatched junction nucleotides: 2. This CDR3 has 13 residues. Germline values: CDR1 SGHTA, CDR2 FQGNSA. CDR3 in amino acids: CASSDRGDYGYTF. The CDR3 DNA reads TGTGCCAGCAGTGACAGGGGGGACTATGGCTACACCTTC. Filled out from reference TRBV7-2 and TRBJ1-2, the complete variable domain reads GAGVSQSPSNKVTEKGKDVELRCDPISGHTALYWYRQSLGQGLEFLIYFQGNSAPDKSGLPSDRFSAERTGGSVSTLTIQRTQQEDSAVYLCASSDRGDYGYTFGSGTRLTVV.

V usage is TRBV7-2 and J usage is TRBJ2-3; weak D call: TRBD2 (7 bases). Germline loops: CDR1 SGHTA, CDR2 FQGNSA. V was cut by 8 bases and J by 0 bases, with 15 bases left in between. The CDR3 totals 15 residues. CDR3: CASRGRERSTDTQYF. In nucleotides, the CDR3 is TGTGCCAGCCGGGGGCGGGAGAGGAGCACAGATACGCAGTATTTT.